The T cell receptor beta chain described here comes from a study of blood T cell repertoires in COVID-19. Background on the study: Whether acute or convalescent, the COVID-19 samples came from the United States, Italy and Spain. PBMCs, B-cell-depleted T cells, or T cells provided the cDNA or gDNA that made up the material.

CDR3 length: 16 residues. The germline gives CDR1 SGHDN, CDR2 FVKESK. Trimming took 5 bases from V and 7 from J; bases not matched to a gene: 8. Sequencing used immunoSEQ multiplex PCR; TCRdb keeps in-frame clones, though not all of them. The sample gives approximately 120,000 clones, 70% to 75% of which show up once; around 5.9% is in the top ten. This clonotype originated in a man aged 55-75 years with acute or convalescent COVID-19. Material: peripheral blood. The J gene is TRBJ2-1, the V gene TRBV14, with 13 positions matching TRBD2. The CDR3 sequence: CASSKRGLAGTNEQFF. CDR3 DNA: TGTGCCAGCAGCAAAAGGGGACTAGCGGGGACGAATGAGCAGTTCTTC.